This T cell receptor beta chain was recovered during a study of blood T cell repertoires in COVID-19. Study summary: Specimens from acute and convalescent COVID-19 originated in the United States, Italy and Spain. T cells, B-cell-depleted T cells, or PBMCs provided the cDNA or gDNA that served as material.

In the original analysis: Nucleated cell number was recorded as an estimate derived from reference gene primer amplification. The table came from immunoSEQ multiplex PCR; TCRdb's copy has only in-frame clones and leaves some out. V and J calls and clone size are as listed in that table; D and trimming were resolved from the DNA. The repertoire holds about 150,000 clones, with about four fifths as singletons. The CDR3 covers 15 residues. CDR1 is MDHEN and CDR2 is SYDVKM in the germline V gene. V lost 1 base and J lost 8, with 14 bases in between. This chain connects TRBV28 to TRBJ1-4; tentative D call: TRBD1 (5 bases). The sequencing input was peripheral blood. The sequence was obtained from an older woman with acute or convalescent COVID-19. Here the CDR3 reads CASSLFHRTREKLFF. The CDR3 DNA follows: TGTGCCAGCAGTTTATTCCACAGGACGAGGGAAAAACTGTTTTTT.